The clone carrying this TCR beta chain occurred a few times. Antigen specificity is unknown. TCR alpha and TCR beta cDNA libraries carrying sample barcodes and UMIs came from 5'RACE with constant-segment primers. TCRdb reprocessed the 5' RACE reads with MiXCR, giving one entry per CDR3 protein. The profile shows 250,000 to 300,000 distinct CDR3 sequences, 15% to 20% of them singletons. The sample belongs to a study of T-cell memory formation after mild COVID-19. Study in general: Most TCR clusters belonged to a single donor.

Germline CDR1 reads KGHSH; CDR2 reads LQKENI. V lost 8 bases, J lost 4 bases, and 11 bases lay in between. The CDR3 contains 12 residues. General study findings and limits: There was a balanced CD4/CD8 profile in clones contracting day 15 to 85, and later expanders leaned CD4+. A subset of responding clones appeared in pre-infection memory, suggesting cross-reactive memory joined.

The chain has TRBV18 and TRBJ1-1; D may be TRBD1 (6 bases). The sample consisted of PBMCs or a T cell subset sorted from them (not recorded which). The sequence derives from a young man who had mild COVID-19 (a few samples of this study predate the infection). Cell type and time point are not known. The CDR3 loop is CASQQGGTEAFF. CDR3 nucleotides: TGTGCCAGCCAGCAAGGGGGCACTGAAGCTTTCTTT.